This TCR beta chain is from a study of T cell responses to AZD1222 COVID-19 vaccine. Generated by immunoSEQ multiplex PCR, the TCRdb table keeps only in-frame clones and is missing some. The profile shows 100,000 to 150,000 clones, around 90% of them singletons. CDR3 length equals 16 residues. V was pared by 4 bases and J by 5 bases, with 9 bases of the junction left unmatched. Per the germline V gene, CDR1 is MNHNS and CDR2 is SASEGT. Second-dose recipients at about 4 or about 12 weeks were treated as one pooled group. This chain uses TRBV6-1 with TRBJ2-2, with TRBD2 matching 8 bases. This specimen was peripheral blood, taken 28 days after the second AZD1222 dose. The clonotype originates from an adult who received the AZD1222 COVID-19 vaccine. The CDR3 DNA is TGTGCCAGCAGTGGCTCCGGGACTAGTAGGACCGGGGAGCTGTTTTTT. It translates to CASSGSGTSRTGELFF.